This T cell receptor beta chain was found in a study of identical twins. Template switching (which added a universal primer site) was used, and cDNA carried unique molecular identifiers. TCRdb recomputed calls from the 5' RACE reads with MiXCR, one row per CDR3 protein. There are around 530,000 distinct CDR3 sequences in the sample; approximately 14% occur only once, and less than 0.5% lies in the top ten. As to this clonotype: Its matching antigen is unknown.

Whole-study findings and limits: Beta out-of-frame sequences displayed a weaker excess of sharing between twins.

V was pared by 2 bases and J by 4 bases, with 7 bases of the junction left unmatched. Germline lookup yields CDR1 MDHEN and CDR2 SYDVKM. This CDR3 is built from 16 residues. This sample also appeared in a second study, on yellow fever vaccine responses in identical twins. That investigation notes: Twins reportedly had a vaccine T cell response that seemed partly convergent, partly personalized.

This clonotype originated in a woman aged 18-35 years in good health. The sample was CD4+ T cells sorted from blood. V is TRBV28 and J is TRBJ2-3; 9 bases agree with TRBD2. CDR3 in DNA: TGTGCCAGCAGTTTACTTAGCGGGAGAAGTGCAGATACGCAGTATTTT. Protein sequence: CASSLLSGRSADTQYF.